A selection of T cell receptor beta chains follows, all from one sample in a study of regulatory T cells in long-lasting Graves disease. MiXCR was run by TCRdb on the multiplex PCR reads, yielding one entry per CDR3 protein. Here the sample spans 360,000 or so distinct CDR3 sequences, over 9.5% being singletons. The same sample was also studied in work on T cells in Graves' hyperthyroidism and ophthalmopathy.

The sequencing here drew on peripheral blood mononuclear cells (PBMCs), taken at new diagnosis, from a patient treated with antithyroid drugs. These receptors were obtained from a young woman with Graves disease. The CDR3 runs from the conserved cysteine through the conserved F or W. A D gene is named only where the DNA matches it firmly. Not every row has a clone size; where given, it reads once, few, many or a size class.

j_gene,v_gene,abundance,d_gene,CDR3aa,CDR3nt
TRBJ2-5,TRBV12-3/TRBV12-4,many,TRBD2,CASSFGGFQETQYF,TGTGCCAGCAGTTTCGGGGGGTTCCAAGAGACCCAGTACTTC
TRBJ2-3,TRBV7-2,-,TRBD1,CASSSPAGTGFRGTDTQYF,TGTGCCAGCAGCTCCCCCGCCGGGACAGGGTTTCGGGGCACAGATACGCAGTATTTT
TRBJ2-1,TRBV2,many,-,CASSPGPTHNNEQFF,TGTGCCAGCAGTCCGGGACCCACACATAACAATGAGCAGTTCTTC
TRBJ1-1,TRBV5-1,many,-,CASSLVAGLNTEAFF,TGTGCCAGCAGCTTGGTCGCAGGGTTGAACACTGAAGCTTTCTTT
TRBJ1-1,TRBV27,many,-,CASSRGTGSMNTEAFF,TGTGCCAGCAGTAGAGGGACGGGTTCGATGAACACTGAAGCTTTCTTT
TRBJ2-1,TRBV7-2,many,-,CASRLYGGEQFF,TGTGCCAGCAGGTTATATGGAGGTGAGCAGTTCTTC
TRBJ1-5,TRBV10-3,many,-,CAISDQGRGRKPQHF,TGTGCCATCAGTGACCAGGGGCGAGGGAGGAAGCCCCAGCATTTT
TRBJ1-4,TRBV18,many,-,CASSPTRISATNEKLFF,TGTGCCAGCTCACCAACCCGGATTTCTGCAACTAATGAAAAACTGTTTTTT
TRBJ1-1,TRBV5-1,many,-,CASSFRDQGTEAFF,TGCGCCAGCAGCTTCAGGGACCAGGGCACTGAAGCTTTCTTT
TRBJ1-4,TRBV5-1,-,-,CASSFQATNEKLFF,TGCGCCAGCAGCTTCCAGGCAACTAATGAAAAACTGTTTTTT
TRBJ2-7,TRBV19,-,-,CASSPALARGRGYEQYF,TGTGCCAGTAGTCCAGCCCTAGCGAGAGGTCGAGGGTACGAGCAGTACTTC
TRBJ2-2,TRBV28,many,-,CASSPPRFTNTGELFF,TGTGCCAGCAGTCCGCCACGGTTCACGAACACCGGGGAGCTGTTTTTT
TRBJ2-5,TRBV7-2,many,TRBD2,CASSQQRTSGGFQETQYF,TGTGCCAGCAGCCAACAACGGACTAGCGGTGGGTTCCAAGAGACCCAGTACTTC
TRBJ1-5,TRBV6-1,-,-,CASSPALRYGNQPQHF,TGTGCCAGCAGCCCCGCCCTCCGGTATGGCAATCAGCCCCAGCATTTT
TRBJ2-1,TRBV7-6,few,-,CASSLILNNEQFF,TGTGCCAGCAGTCTAATATTGAACAATGAGCAGTTCTTC
TRBJ2-2,TRBV6-1,many,TRBD2,CASSRRLAGNTGELFF,TGTGCCAGCAGTCGGAGACTAGCGGGGAACACCGGGGAGCTGTTTTTT
TRBJ1-1,TRBV10-2,many,-,CASSESGGTVVEAFF,TGCGCCAGCAGTGAGTCGGGCGGGACGGTAGTTGAAGCTTTCTTT
TRBJ1-1,TRBV2,few,TRBD1,CASSIPQGILTRDTEAFF,TGTGCCAGCAGTATTCCACAGGGGATTTTGACGCGGGACACTGAAGCTTTCTTT
TRBJ2-7,TRBV10-3,many,-,CAIREPPSYEQYF,TGTGCCATCAGGGAGCCCCCCTCCTACGAGCAGTACTTC
TRBJ2-1,TRBV27,few,TRBD2,CASSAPSGRSYNEQFF,TGTGCCAGCAGCGCCCCCAGCGGGAGGTCCTACAATGAGCAGTTCTTC
TRBJ2-7,TRBV11-1,many,TRBD2,CASSINSGRAYEQYF,TGTGCCAGCAGCATAAATAGCGGGAGAGCATACGAGCAGTACTTC
TRBJ1-1,TRBV12-3/TRBV12-4,many,-,CASSPGTPFSGNTEAFF,TGTGCCAGCAGCCCCGGGACCCCATTCAGCGGGAACACTGAAGCTTTCTTT
TRBJ2-1,TRBV20-1,few,-,CSANPLAWIEQFF,TGCAGTGCTAACCCCCTCGCTTGGATTGAGCAGTTCTTC
TRBJ1-5,TRBV6-1,many,TRBD1,CASRQGFNQPQHF,TGTGCCAGTAGACAGGGCTTTAATCAGCCCCAGCATTTT
TRBJ2-5,TRBV7-2,-,-,CASGPAAQCF,TGTGCCAGCGGACCCGCGGCCCAGTGCTTC
TRBJ2-1,TRBV15,many,TRBD2,CATSRDRLAGANEQFF,TGTGCCACCAGCAGAGATAGACTAGCGGGAGCGAATGAGCAGTTCTTC
TRBJ2-2,TRBV20-1,many,-,CSARDMGINTGELFF,TGCAGTGCTAGAGATATGGGAATCAACACCGGGGAGCTGTTTTTT
TRBJ2-7,TRBV3-1,many,-,CASSQDVLSSSYEQYF,TGTGCCAGCAGCCAAGATGTGCTCTCCTCCTCCTACGAGCAGTACTTC
TRBJ2-7,TRBV12-3/TRBV12-4,many,-,CATARGYEQYF,TGTGCCACCGCCAGGGGCTACGAGCAGTACTTC
TRBJ2-6,TRBV15,many,TRBD1,CAAGTGASGANVLTF,TGTGCCGCCGGGACAGGCGCCTCTGGGGCCAACGTCCTGACTTTC
TRBJ2-5,TRBV20-1,many,-,CSAREGFPLQETQYF,TGCAGTGCTAGAGAGGGGTTTCCCCTACAAGAGACCCAGTACTTC
TRBJ2-7,TRBV12-3/TRBV12-4,many,-,CASCVGSREQYF,TGTGCCAGCTGTGTCGGAAGTCGCGAGCAGTACTTC
TRBJ2-7,TRBV7-2,-,-,CASSLEGAGEQYF,TGTGCCAGCAGCTTAGAAGGCGCTGGCGAGCAGTACTTC